These T cell receptor beta chains were read from a single sample in a study of blood T cell repertoires in COVID-19. The table came from immunoSEQ multiplex PCR; TCRdb's copy has only in-frame clones and leaves some out. Here the sample spans about 290,000 clones, roughly 91% being singletons. Source material: peripheral blood. The receptors were gathered from a woman under 40 with COVID-19, enrolled during active disease. CDR3s include the opening cysteine and the closing phenylalanine or tryptophan. The order of the fields is D gene, J gene, clone size, V gene, CDR3 DNA, CDR3 protein. D genes are given only for firm matches. A clone size is listed for some rows: how often the clone was seen (once, few, many), or a class if it is expanded.

- | TRBJ2-5 | - | TRBV5-6 | TGTGCCAGCAGCTGGGAACAACGAGGGGGTTCGGTACTGTACTTC | CASSWEQRGGSVLYF
- | TRBJ1-2 | - | TRBV28 | TGTGCCAGCAGTTCACTCAGGGTCCTCTATGGCTACACCTTC | CASSSLRVLYGYTF
- | TRBJ2-7 | few | TRBV27 | TGTGCCAGCAGTTTTCAACCGGTCATCTCCGTTTCCCCCTACGAGCAGTACTTC | CASSFQPVISVSPYEQYF
- | TRBJ2-2 | - | TRBV27 | TGTGCCAGCAGTTTCCCTCTAACCGGGGAGCTGTTTTTT | CASSFPLTGELFF
- | TRBJ2-2 | - | TRBV7-9 | TGTGCCAGCAGCTTAGCCTTGAGGCCCGGGGAGCTGTTTTTT | CASSLALRPGELFF
TRBD1 | TRBJ1-6 | - | TRBV5-1 | TGCGCCAGCAGCAGAGGGACAGGAGAGCCCCTCCACTTT | CASSRGTGEPLHF
- | TRBJ2-5 | - | TRBV19 | TGTGCCAGTAGTATATTCCGGGGGACCCAAGAGACCCAGTACTTC | CASSIFRGTQETQYF
- | TRBJ2-7 | - | TRBV5-1 | TGCGCCAGCAAGGCCGGGTCCTCCTACGAGCAGTACTTC | CASKAGSSYEQYF
TRBD1 | TRBJ1-1 | many | TRBV19 | TGTGCCAGTAATTGGCAGGGGGCAGGGGGCACTGAAGCTTTCTTT | CASNWQGAGGTEAFF
- | TRBJ1-1 | - | TRBV6-1 | TGTGCCAGCAGTGAAGCCTTGAACACTGAAGCTTTCTTT | CASSEALNTEAFF
- | TRBJ1-1 | medium-sized | TRBV6-5 | TGTGCCAGCAGTCCCATCTTGGGCGACACTGAAGCTTTCTTT | CASSPILGDTEAFF
TRBD1 | TRBJ1-1 | - | TRBV5-6 | TGTGCCAGCAGCGGAGGGGGCGTTGAAGCTTTCTTT | CASSGGGVEAFF
- | TRBJ1-3 | once | TRBV3-1/TRBV3-2 | TGTGCCAGCAGCCAAGATCTAGGCCCAAGGGGAAACACCATATATTTT | CASSQDLGPRGNTIYF
- | TRBJ1-1 | - | TRBV28 | TGTGCCAGCAGGCCCAGGGGCACTGAAGCTTTCTTT | CASRPRGTEAFF
TRBD1 | TRBJ1-3 | - | TRBV5-1 | TGCGCCAGCAGCCCCGGACAGGGATGGAACACCATATATTTT | CASSPGQGWNTIYF
- | TRBJ1-1 | - | TRBV6-5 | TGTGCCAGCAGTCTTGGTGGAGGCGTGAACACTGAAGCTTTCTTT | CASSLGGGVNTEAFF
TRBD1 | TRBJ1-2 | - | TRBV7-6 | TGTGCCAGCAGCCCGATCGAGGCAGGGGGCGGTGGCTACACCTTC | CASSPIEAGGGGYTF
- | TRBJ2-7 | once | TRBV13 | TGTGCCAGCAGCCCCCCTAGCTCCTACGAGCAGTACTTC | CASSPPSSYEQYF
TRBD2 | TRBJ2-3 | - | TRBV2 | TGTGCCAGCAGTGAACTAGCGGTGGTCACAGATACGCAGTATTTT | CASSELAVVTDTQYF
- | TRBJ2-2 | once | TRBV9 | TGTGCCAGCAGCGGCCGGGGAGCGAACACCGGGGAGCTGTTTTTT | CASSGRGANTGELFF
TRBD2 | TRBJ2-3 | - | TRBV28 | TGTGCCAGCAGTTCTAGACTAGCGACAGATACGCAGTATTTT | CASSSRLATDTQYF
TRBD2 | TRBJ2-1 | once | TRBV2 | TGTGCCAGCAAAGTAGCGGGGGTTTTTTATGGCAACGAGCAGTTCTTC | CASKVAGVFYGNEQFF
- | TRBJ2-7 | - | TRBV2 | TGTGCCACCGAGAAGTACGAGCAGTACTTC | CATEKYEQYF
- | TRBJ1-4 | - | TRBV28 | TGTGCCAGCGACCGAGGGGGTGATGAAAAACTGTTTTTT | CASDRGGDEKLFF
- | TRBJ1-2 | - | TRBV6-5 | TGTGCCAGCACCTCGCCGAGGGTGAACTATGGCTACACCTTC | CASTSPRVNYGYTF
- | TRBJ2-5 | - | TRBV11-2 | TGTGCCAGCAGCTTGACGGGGTGGGAGACCCAGTACTTC | CASSLTGWETQYF
- | TRBJ1-1 | - | TRBV5-4 | TGTGCCAGCAGTCGGGGAGGCACTGAAGCTTTCTTT | CASSRGGTEAFF
TRBD1 | TRBJ2-2 | once | TRBV24-1 | TGTGCCACCAGTGATCTGAACCCCGGGACAGGGGGCGGACGGGGATCCGGGGAGCTGTTTTTT | CATSDLNPGTGGGRGSGELFF
TRBD2 | TRBJ2-3 | - | TRBV9 | TGTGCCAGCAGCGTTAGACCGGGACTAGTTTCTGTCACAGATACGCAGTATTTT | CASSVRPGLVSVTDTQYF
- | TRBJ2-2 | once | TRBV28 | TGTGCCAGCAGTTTGGGGGGAACGAACACCGGGGAGCTGTTTTTT | CASSLGGTNTGELFF
- | TRBJ1-1 | - | TRBV5-4 | TGTGCCAGCAGCTTGAAGGGGGGGACTGAAGCTTTCTTT | CASSLKGGTEAFF
- | TRBJ2-7 | - | TRBV28 | TGTGCCACCGGGGAGGCCGCCTCCGAGCAGTACTTC | CATGEAASEQYF
TRBD1 | TRBJ1-1 | - | TRBV25-1 | TGTGCCAGCAGTGCAGTCCCGGGACAGGGTCCTGGCACTGAAGCTTTCTTT | CASSAVPGQGPGTEAFF
- | TRBJ1-1 | - | TRBV30 | TGTGCCTGCTCGACAGGAGTGAACACTGAAGCTTTCTTT | CACSTGVNTEAFF
- | TRBJ2-7 | - | TRBV19 | TGTGCCAGTAGTATTGGACATTCCTACGAGCAGTACTTC | CASSIGHSYEQYF
- | TRBJ2-7 | - | TRBV6-1 | TGTGCCAGCAGTGAAGCTACTTCTACCTACGAGCAGTACTTC | CASSEATSTYEQYF
- | TRBJ1-5 | - | TRBV2 | TGTGCCAGCAGTCAACAGGGTATGGGCAATCAGCCCCAGCATTTT | CASSQQGMGNQPQHF
- | TRBJ1-3 | many | TRBV7-7 | TGTGCCAGCAGCTCAGGGGAAGGAAACACCATATATTTT | CASSSGEGNTIYF
TRBD2 | TRBJ2-1 | - | TRBV6-5 | TGTGCCAGCAATAGCGGGGGAGTCGGCAATGAGCAGTTCTTC | CASNSGGVGNEQFF
- | TRBJ1-1 | - | TRBV6-5 | TGTGCCAGCACCCGGACAGCCTTGAACACTGAAGCTTTCTTT | CASTRTALNTEAFF
- | TRBJ1-2 | - | TRBV19 | TGTGCCAGTAGTATTGGGCGACAAATCCTATTC | CASSIGRQILF
- | TRBJ1-5 | - | TRBV28 | TGTGCCAGCACCCCGTCCGGGGGCAATCAGCCCCAGCATTTT | CASTPSGGNQPQHF
- | TRBJ1-2 | - | TRBV2 | TGTGCCAGCAGTGAAGACGTCCCCGGGGGGGGCGGCTATGGCTACACCTTC | CASSEDVPGGGGYGYTF
TRBD2 | TRBJ2-2 | - | TRBV6-5 | TGTGCCAGCAGTTACTTTCCTAGCGGGAACACCGGGGAGCTGTTTTTT | CASSYFPSGNTGELFF
TRBD2 | TRBJ2-5 | few | TRBV5-1 | TGCGCCAGCAGCCACCGACTAGCGCCGACGGGGGAGACCCAGTACTTC | CASSHRLAPTGETQYF
TRBD2 | TRBJ2-3 | once | TRBV3-1/TRBV3-2 | TGTGCCAGCAGCCCGCGGGGACTAGCAAACACAGATACGCAGTATTTT | CASSPRGLANTDTQYF
- | TRBJ1-5 | - | TRBV2 | TGTGCCAGCGGTGGGCAGTACAATCAGCCCCAGCATTTT | CASGGQYNQPQHF
- | TRBJ1-2 | - | TRBV5-6 | TGTGCCAGCAGCTTATCCCCACAGGGAACTAACTATGGCTACACCTTC | CASSLSPQGTNYGYTF
- | TRBJ2-5 | - | TRBV5-1 | TGCGCCAGCAGTTACCGAGGTCGGGATCGGGGAGAGACCCAGTACTTC | CASSYRGRDRGETQYF
- | TRBJ2-7 | - | TRBV4-2 | TGTGCCAGCAGCCCGCTGGGACTTTCCAGCTCCTACGAGCAGTACTTC | CASSPLGLSSSYEQYF
- | TRBJ2-3 | - | TRBV2 | TGTGCCAGCAGTGAACTAGGCGGGTCGGCAGATACGCAGTATTTT | CASSELGGSADTQYF
- | TRBJ2-3 | - | TRBV6-5 | TGTGCCAGCAGGAGGCGGGGAGCTCCGACAGATACGCAGTATTTT | CASRRRGAPTDTQYF
TRBD1 | TRBJ1-1 | few | TRBV6-2/TRBV6-3 | TGTGCCAGCAGCCTAACCGACAGGGGCACTGAAGCTTTCTTT | CASSLTDRGTEAFF
TRBD1 | TRBJ1-1 | - | TRBV18 | TGTGCCAGCTCACCCACAGGGGGAGGGAGCACTGAAGCTTTCTTT | CASSPTGGGSTEAFF